This T cell receptor (beta chain) was identified in a study of T cell changes during pregnancy in multiple sclerosis. Only in-frame clones appear in the TCRdb table, and some are missing; sequencing was by immunoSEQ multiplex PCR. The top ten clones hold 0.67% of a sample with 35,000 to 50,000 clones, 80% to 95% of them seen once. The germline V gene has CDR1 SGHVS and CDR2 FNYEAQ. The CDR3 runs to 14 residues. V lost 5 bases to trimming and J lost 0 bases, with 11 bases between them. Sample: CD4+ T cells from peripheral blood mononuclear cells, taken in the first trimester of pregnancy. The receptor's source is a female donor with multiple sclerosis, enrolled in a pregnancy study. This chain joins TRBV7-6 and TRBJ2-7; no clear D gene. CDR3 sequence reads: CASSRDWSSYEQYF. For the CDR3, the DNA is TGTGCCAGCAGCCGAGACTGGAGCTCCTACGAGCAGTACTTC.